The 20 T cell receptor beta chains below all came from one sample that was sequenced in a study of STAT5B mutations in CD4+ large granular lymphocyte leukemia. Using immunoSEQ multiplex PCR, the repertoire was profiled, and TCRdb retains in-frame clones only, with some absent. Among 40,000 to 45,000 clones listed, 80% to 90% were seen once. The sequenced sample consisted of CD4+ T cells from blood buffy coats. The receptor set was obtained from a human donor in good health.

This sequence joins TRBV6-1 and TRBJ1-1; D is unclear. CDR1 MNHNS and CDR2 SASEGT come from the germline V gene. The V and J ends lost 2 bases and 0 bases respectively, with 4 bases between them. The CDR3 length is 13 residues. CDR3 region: CASSEKVNTEAFF. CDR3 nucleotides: TGTGCCAGCAGTGAAAAAGTGAACACTGAAGCTTTCTTT.

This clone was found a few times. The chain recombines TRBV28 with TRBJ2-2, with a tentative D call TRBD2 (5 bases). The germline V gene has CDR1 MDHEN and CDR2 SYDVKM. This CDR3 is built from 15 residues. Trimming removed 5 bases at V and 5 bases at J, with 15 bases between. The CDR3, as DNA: TGTGCCAGCAGTCCCGGGATTTGGGGAACCGGGGAGCTGTTTTTT. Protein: CASSPGIWGTGELFF.

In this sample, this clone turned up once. The CDR3 spells CSAGQGGKNEKLFF. The CDR3 nucleotides read TGCAGCGCAGGACAGGGCGGGAAGAATGAAAAACTGTTTTTT. V and J are TRBV29-1 and TRBJ1-4, with 8 positions matching TRBD1. The J segment lost 5 bases and the V segment lost 7 bases, leaving 9 bases of the junction unmatched. The CDR3 is 14 amino acids. Germline V gene sequence: CDR1 SQVTM, CDR2 ANQGSEA. The whole variable domain, filled in from reference TRBV29-1 and TRBJ1-4, reads SAVISQKPSRDICQRGTSLTIQCQVDSQVTMMFWYRQQPGQSLTLIATANQGSEATYESGFVIDKFPISRPNLTFSTLTVSNMSPEDSSIYLCSAGQGGKNEKLFFGSGTQLSVL.

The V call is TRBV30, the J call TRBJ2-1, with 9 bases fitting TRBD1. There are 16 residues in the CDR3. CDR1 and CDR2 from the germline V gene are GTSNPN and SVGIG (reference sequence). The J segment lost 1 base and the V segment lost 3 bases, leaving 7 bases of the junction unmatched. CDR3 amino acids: CAWSLTGTGSYNEQFF. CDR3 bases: TGTGCCTGGAGCCTAACCGGGACAGGGTCCTACAATGAGCAGTTCTTC.

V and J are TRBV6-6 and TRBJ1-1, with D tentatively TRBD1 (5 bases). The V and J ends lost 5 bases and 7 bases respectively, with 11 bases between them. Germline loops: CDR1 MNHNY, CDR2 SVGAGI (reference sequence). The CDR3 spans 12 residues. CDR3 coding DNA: TGTGCCAGCAGTCCAGGGCGAAATGAAGCTTTCTTT. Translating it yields CASSPGRNEAFF.

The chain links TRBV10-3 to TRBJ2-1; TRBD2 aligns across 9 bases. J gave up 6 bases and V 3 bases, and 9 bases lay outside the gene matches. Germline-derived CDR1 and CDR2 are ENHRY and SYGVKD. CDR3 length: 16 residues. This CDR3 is CAISDVAGEGGNEQFF. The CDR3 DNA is TGTGCCATCAGTGATGTAGCGGGAGAGGGGGGCAATGAGCAGTTCTTC.

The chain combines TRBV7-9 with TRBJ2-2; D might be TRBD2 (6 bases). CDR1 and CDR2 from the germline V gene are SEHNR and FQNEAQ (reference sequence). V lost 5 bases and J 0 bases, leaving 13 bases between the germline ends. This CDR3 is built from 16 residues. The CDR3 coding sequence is TGTGCCAGCAGCACACCGACTAGGTCGAACACCGGGGAGCTGTTTTTT. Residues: CASSTPTRSNTGELFF.

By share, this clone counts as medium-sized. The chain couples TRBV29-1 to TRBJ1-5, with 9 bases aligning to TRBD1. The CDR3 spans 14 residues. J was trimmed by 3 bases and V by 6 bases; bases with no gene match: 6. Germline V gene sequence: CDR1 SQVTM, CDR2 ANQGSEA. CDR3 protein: CSVEGQGYNQPQHF. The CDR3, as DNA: TGCAGCGTCGAGGGACAGGGATACAATCAGCCCCAGCATTTT. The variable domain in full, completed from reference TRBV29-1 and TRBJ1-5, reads SAVISQKPSRDICQRGTSLTIQCQVDSQVTMMFWYRQQPGQSLTLIATANQGSEATYESGFVIDKFPISRPNLTFSTLTVSNMSPEDSSIYLCSVEGQGYNQPQHFGDGTRLSIL.

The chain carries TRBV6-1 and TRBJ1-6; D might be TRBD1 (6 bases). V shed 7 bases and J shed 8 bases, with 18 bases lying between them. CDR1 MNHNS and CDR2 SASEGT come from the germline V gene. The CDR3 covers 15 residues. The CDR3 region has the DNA TGTGCCAGCACCCTACAGGGACAATTGGATTCACCCCTCCACTTT. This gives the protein CASTLQGQLDSPLHF.

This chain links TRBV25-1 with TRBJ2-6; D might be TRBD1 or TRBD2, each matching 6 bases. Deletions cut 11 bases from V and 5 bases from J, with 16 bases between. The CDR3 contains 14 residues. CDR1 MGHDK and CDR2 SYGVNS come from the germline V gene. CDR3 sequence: CAPQWGAWANVLTF. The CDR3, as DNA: TGTGCCCCCCAGTGGGGGGCCTGGGCCAACGTCCTGACTTTC.

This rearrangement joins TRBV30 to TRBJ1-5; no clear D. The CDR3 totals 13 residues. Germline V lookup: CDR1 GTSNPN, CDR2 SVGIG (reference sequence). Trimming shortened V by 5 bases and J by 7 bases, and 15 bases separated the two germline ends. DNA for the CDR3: TGTGCCTGGGAGAAGAGTATGGGGCAGCCCCAGCATTTT. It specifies CAWEKSMGQPQHF.

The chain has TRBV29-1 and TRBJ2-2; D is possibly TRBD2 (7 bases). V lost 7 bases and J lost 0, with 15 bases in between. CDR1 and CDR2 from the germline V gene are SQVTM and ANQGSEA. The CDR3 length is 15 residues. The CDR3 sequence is CSAGGGVANTGELFF. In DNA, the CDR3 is TGCAGCGCAGGAGGGGGGGTTGCGAACACCGGGGAGCTGTTTTTT.

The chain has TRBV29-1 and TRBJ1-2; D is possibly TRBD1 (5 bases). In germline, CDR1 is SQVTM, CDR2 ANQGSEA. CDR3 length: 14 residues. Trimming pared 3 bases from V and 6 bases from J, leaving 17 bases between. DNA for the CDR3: TGCAGCGTTGAGAGAGGCAGGGCGATGAATGGCTACACCTTC. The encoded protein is CSVERGRAMNGYTF.

The CDR3 DNA reads TGTGCCAGCAGCTTAATCACACAAGAGACCCAGTACTTC. Protein product: CASSLITQETQYF. This chain uses TRBV5-6 with TRBJ2-5, with D unclear. Per the germline V gene, CDR1 is SGHDT and CDR2 is YYEEEE. The V and J ends lost 2 bases and 2 bases respectively, with 7 bases between them. CDR3 length: 13 residues.

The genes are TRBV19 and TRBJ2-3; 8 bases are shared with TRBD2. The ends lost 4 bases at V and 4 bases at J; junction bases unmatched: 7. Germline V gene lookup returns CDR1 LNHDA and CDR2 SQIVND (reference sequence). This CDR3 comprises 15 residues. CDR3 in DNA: TGTGCCAGTAGTACCGGGACTAGGACTTCAGATACGCAGTATTTT. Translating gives CASSTGTRTSDTQYF. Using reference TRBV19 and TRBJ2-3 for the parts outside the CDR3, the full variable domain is DGGITQSPKYLFRKEGQNVTLSCEQNLNHDAMYWYRQDPGQGLRLIYYSQIVNDFQKGDIAEGYSVSREKKESFPLTVTSAQKNPTAFYLCASSTGTRTSDTQYFGPGTRLTVL.

This CDR3 is CASSPGTSGIGEQFF. CDR3 DNA sequence: TGTGCCAGCAGCCCTGGGACTAGCGGGATCGGTGAGCAGTTCTTC. The chain employs TRBV6-4 and TRBJ2-1; 13 nucleotides line up with TRBD2. Per germline, CDR1 MRHNA and CDR2 SNTAGT. Germline trimming cut 6 bases from V and 9 bases from J; bases unmatched to any gene: 8. CDR3 length: 15 residues.

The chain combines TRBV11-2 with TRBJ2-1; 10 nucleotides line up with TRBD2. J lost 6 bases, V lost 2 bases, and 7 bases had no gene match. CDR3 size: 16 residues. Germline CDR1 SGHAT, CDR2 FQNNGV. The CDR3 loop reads CASSLSSGSIPNEQFF. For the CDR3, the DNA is TGTGCCAGCAGCTTATCTAGCGGGAGTATCCCCAATGAGCAGTTCTTC.

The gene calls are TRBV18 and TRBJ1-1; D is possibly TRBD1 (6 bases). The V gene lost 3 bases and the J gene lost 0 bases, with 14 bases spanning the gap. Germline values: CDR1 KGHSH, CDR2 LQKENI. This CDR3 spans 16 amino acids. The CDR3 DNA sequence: TGTGCCAGCTCACCTCCCCAGGGGAGGGTGAACACTGAAGCTTTCTTT. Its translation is CASSPPQGRVNTEAFF.

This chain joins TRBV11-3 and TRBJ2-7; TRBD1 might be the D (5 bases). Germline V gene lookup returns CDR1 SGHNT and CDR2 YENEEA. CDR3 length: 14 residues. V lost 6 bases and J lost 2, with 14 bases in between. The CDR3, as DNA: TGTGCCAGCAGAGGATACTCGACAGCCTACGAGCAGTACTTC. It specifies CASRGYSTAYEQYF.

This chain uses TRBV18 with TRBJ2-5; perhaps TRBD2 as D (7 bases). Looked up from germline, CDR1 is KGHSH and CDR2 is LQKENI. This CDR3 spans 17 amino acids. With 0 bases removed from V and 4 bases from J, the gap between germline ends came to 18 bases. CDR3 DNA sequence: TGTGCCAGCTCACCACCCCGGGGGGCCAATGAAGGAGAGACCCAGTACTTC. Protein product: CASSPPRGANEGETQYF. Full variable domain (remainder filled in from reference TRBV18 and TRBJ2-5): NAGVMQNPRHLVRRRGQEARLRCSPMKGHSHVYWYRQLPEEGLKFMVYLQKENIIDESGMPKERFSAEFPKEGPSILRIQQVVRGDSAAYFCASSPPRGANEGETQYFGPGTRLLVL.